These T cell receptor beta chains were read from a single sample in a study of cytomegalovirus exposure and HLA in healthy donors. Libraries were prepared by immunoSEQ multiplex PCR; TCRdb keeps only in-frame clonotypes and omits some of them. The sample records 130,000 or so clones, more than 8% being singletons. Sequencing was performed on PBMCs. The receptors stem from a man aged 35 to 55 in good health and CMV-seronegative. The CDR3 runs from the conserved cysteine through the conserved F or W. Fields, in order: V gene, D gene, clone size, J gene, CDR3 DNA, CDR3 protein. The D gene is left open where the match is weak. Not all rows give a size; the values are once, few, many and, for expanded clones, a class.

V gene: TRBV6-4; D gene: .; clone size: few; J gene: TRBJ1-1; CDR3 DNA: TGTGCCAGCAGTGGTCCTAGGGGGAAAGGGAACACTGAAGCTTTCTTT; CDR3 protein: CASSGPRGKGNTEAFF
V gene: TRBV14; D gene: TRBD2; clone size: few; J gene: TRBJ2-1; CDR3 DNA: TGTGCCAGCAGCCCTTCGGAGCGGGGGGCCTATGAGCAGTTCTTC; CDR3 protein: CASSPSERGAYEQFF
V gene: TRBV5-4; D gene: .; clone size: .; J gene: TRBJ2-2; CDR3 DNA: TGTGCCAGCAATTCTAGAAACACCGGGGAGCTGTTTTTT; CDR3 protein: CASNSRNTGELFF
V gene: TRBV6-1; D gene: TRBD2; clone size: .; J gene: TRBJ2-1; CDR3 DNA: TGTGCCAGCAGTCTGTTGCGGGGGGGGTACAATGAGCAGTTCTTC; CDR3 protein: CASSLLRGGYNEQFF
V gene: TRBV6-6; D gene: .; clone size: few; J gene: TRBJ2-7; CDR3 DNA: TGTGCCAGCAGGTCTACAGGGTGGTCCTACGAGCAGTACTTC; CDR3 protein: CASRSTGWSYEQYF
V gene: TRBV5-1; D gene: .; clone size: .; J gene: TRBJ2-3; CDR3 DNA: TGCGCCAGCAGCTTGGGGCTCTTCACAGATACGCAGTATTTT; CDR3 protein: CASSLGLFTDTQYF
V gene: TRBV5-1; D gene: .; clone size: few; J gene: TRBJ2-5; CDR3 DNA: TGCGCCAGCAGCTTCGACACAGAGACCCAGTACTTC; CDR3 protein: CASSFDTETQYF
V gene: TRBV4-1; D gene: TRBD2; clone size: few; J gene: TRBJ2-3; CDR3 DNA: TGCGCCAGCAGCCGTAGCGGGGCTGATACGCAGTATTTT; CDR3 protein: CASSRSGADTQYF
V gene: TRBV2; D gene: TRBD1; clone size: few; J gene: TRBJ1-2; CDR3 DNA: TGTGCCAGCATACGACGGGACAGGGGGCGCGGGGACTATGGCTACACCTTC; CDR3 protein: CASIRRDRGRGDYGYTF
V gene: TRBV27; D gene: TRBD2; clone size: .; J gene: TRBJ2-3; CDR3 DNA: TGTGCCAGCAGTTTATCCGGGCTAGCGGGGACCACAGATACGCAGTATTTT; CDR3 protein: CASSLSGLAGTTDTQYF
V gene: TRBV6-5; D gene: TRBD1; clone size: few; J gene: TRBJ1-2; CDR3 DNA: TGTGCCAGCAGTTACAACAGGGGCCTCTATGGCTACACCTTC; CDR3 protein: CASSYNRGLYGYTF
V gene: TRBV5-1; D gene: TRBD1; clone size: .; J gene: TRBJ1-2; CDR3 DNA: TGCGCCAGCAGCTATACGACAGGGGGGAGCTATGGCTACACCTTC; CDR3 protein: CASSYTTGGSYGYTF
V gene: TRBV7-9; D gene: TRBD2; clone size: .; J gene: TRBJ2-7; CDR3 DNA: TGTGCCAGCAGCCCACGGACTAGTGGAGAGCAGTACTTC; CDR3 protein: CASSPRTSGEQYF
V gene: TRBV29-1; D gene: TRBD1; clone size: .; J gene: TRBJ1-2; CDR3 DNA: TGCAGCGTTGCGGAACAACAGGGGTTCTATGGCTACACCTTC; CDR3 protein: CSVAEQQGFYGYTF
V gene: TRBV7-3; D gene: .; clone size: .; J gene: TRBJ1-1; CDR3 DNA: TGTGCCAGCAGCTTAAAAGGAGGGGACACTGAAGCTTTCTTT; CDR3 protein: CASSLKGGDTEAFF
V gene: TRBV11-2; D gene: .; clone size: .; J gene: TRBJ2-5; CDR3 DNA: TGTGCCAGCAGCTCCAAGGGGCCCCAAGAGACCCAGTACTTC; CDR3 protein: CASSSKGPQETQYF
V gene: TRBV15; D gene: TRBD1; clone size: few; J gene: TRBJ2-1; CDR3 DNA: TGTGCCACCAGCAGAGCGGACAGGGGGTCCTACAATGAGCAGTTCTTC; CDR3 protein: CATSRADRGSYNEQFF
V gene: TRBV7-2; D gene: .; clone size: few; J gene: TRBJ1-1; CDR3 DNA: TGTGCCAGCAGCCTCACAGGGCGTATCGCTGAAGCTTTCTTT; CDR3 protein: CASSLTGRIAEAFF
V gene: TRBV7-8; D gene: TRBD1; clone size: .; J gene: TRBJ1-2; CDR3 DNA: TGTGCCAGCAGCTTAGCGCTCGGACAGGATTCTGTCGTTGGCTACACCTTC; CDR3 protein: CASSLALGQDSVVGYTF
V gene: TRBV6-6; D gene: .; clone size: few; J gene: TRBJ1-3; CDR3 DNA: TGTGCCAGCAGTCTCCGGGGAGTTGGAAACACCATATATTTT; CDR3 protein: CASSLRGVGNTIYF
V gene: TRBV11-2; D gene: .; clone size: .; J gene: TRBJ1-3; CDR3 DNA: TGTGCCAGCAGATTGGGCCTCATCTCTGGAAACACCATATATTTT; CDR3 protein: CASRLGLISGNTIYF
V gene: TRBV10-2; D gene: TRBD1; clone size: .; J gene: TRBJ2-1; CDR3 DNA: TGCGCCAGCAGGACAGGGGGGTACAATGAGCAGTTCTTC; CDR3 protein: CASRTGGYNEQFF
V gene: TRBV30; D gene: TRBD1; clone size: .; J gene: TRBJ2-7; CDR3 DNA: TGTGCCTGGGGACAGGGGGTCCCCCTTTTC; CDR3 protein: CAWGQGVPLF
V gene: TRBV5-1; D gene: .; clone size: .; J gene: TRBJ1-1; CDR3 DNA: TGCGCCAGCAGCTTGGTCTCGGGGCAGGGGACTGAAGCTTTCTTT; CDR3 protein: CASSLVSGQGTEAFF
V gene: TRBV19; D gene: .; clone size: .; J gene: TRBJ1-4; CDR3 DNA: TGTGCCGTGCTTAACCCAGGTGAAAAACTGTTTTTT; CDR3 protein: CAVLNPGEKLFF
V gene: TRBV11-2; D gene: TRBD1; clone size: .; J gene: TRBJ1-5; CDR3 DNA: TGTGCCAGCAGTCTGGACAGGGACCAGCCCCAGCATTTT; CDR3 protein: CASSLDRDQPQHF
V gene: TRBV9; D gene: .; clone size: few; J gene: TRBJ2-3; CDR3 DNA: TGTGCCAGCGGGGCAGGGAGCACAGATACGCAGTATTTT; CDR3 protein: CASGAGSTDTQYF